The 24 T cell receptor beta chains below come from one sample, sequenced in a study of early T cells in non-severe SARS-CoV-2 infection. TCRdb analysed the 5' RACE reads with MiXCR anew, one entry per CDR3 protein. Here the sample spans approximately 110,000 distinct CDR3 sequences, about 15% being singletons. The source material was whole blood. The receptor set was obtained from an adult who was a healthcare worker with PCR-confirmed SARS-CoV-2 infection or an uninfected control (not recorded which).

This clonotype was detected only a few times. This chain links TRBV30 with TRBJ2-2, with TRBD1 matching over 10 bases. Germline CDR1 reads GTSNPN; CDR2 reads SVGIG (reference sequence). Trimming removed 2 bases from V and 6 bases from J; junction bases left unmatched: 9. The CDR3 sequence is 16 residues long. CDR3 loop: CAWSHAGTGAPGELFF. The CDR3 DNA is TGTGCCTGGAGTCACGCCGGGACAGGGGCCCCCGGGGAGCTGTTTTTT.

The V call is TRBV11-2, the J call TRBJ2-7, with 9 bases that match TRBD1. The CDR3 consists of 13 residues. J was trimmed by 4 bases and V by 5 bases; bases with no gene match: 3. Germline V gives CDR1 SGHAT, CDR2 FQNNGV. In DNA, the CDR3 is TGTGCCAGCAGCAGACAGGGGGGTTACGAGCAGTACTTC. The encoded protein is CASSRQGGYEQYF.

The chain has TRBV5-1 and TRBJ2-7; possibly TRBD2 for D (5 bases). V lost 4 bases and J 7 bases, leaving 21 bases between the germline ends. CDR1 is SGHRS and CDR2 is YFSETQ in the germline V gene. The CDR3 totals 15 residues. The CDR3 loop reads CASSHGPLPSGEQYF. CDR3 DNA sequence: TGCGCCAGCAGCCACGGGCCTCTACCATCGGGAGAGCAGTACTTC.

CDR3 loop: CASSPFSGSGANVLTF. The DNA of the CDR3 is TGCGCCAGCAGCCCATTCAGTGGCTCTGGGGCCAACGTCCTGACTTTC. The chain carries TRBV5-1 and TRBJ2-6; D not certain. The CDR3 consists of 16 residues. The germline V and J ends were trimmed by 4 bases and 0 bases, with 11 bases remaining between them. In germline, CDR1 is SGHRS, CDR2 YFSETQ.

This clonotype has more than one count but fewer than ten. CDR3 region: CASSIGQGGGYTF. Here the CDR3 DNA reads TGTGCCAGTAGTATCGGACAGGGAGGAGGCTACACCTTC. The rearrangement joins TRBV19 to TRBJ1-2, with 8 nucleotides matching TRBD1. V shed 3 bases, J shed 8 bases, and the junction held 5 bases outside the gene matches. The CDR3 consists of 13 residues. Germline V gene lookup returns CDR1 LNHDA and CDR2 SQIVND (reference sequence).

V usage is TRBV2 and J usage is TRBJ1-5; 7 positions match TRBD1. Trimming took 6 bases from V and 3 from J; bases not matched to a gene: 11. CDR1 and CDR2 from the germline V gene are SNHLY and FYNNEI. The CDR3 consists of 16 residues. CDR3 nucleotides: TGTGCCAGCAGGGCCATCCTTGGGACAGTCAATCAGCCCCAGCATTTT. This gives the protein CASRAILGTVNQPQHF.

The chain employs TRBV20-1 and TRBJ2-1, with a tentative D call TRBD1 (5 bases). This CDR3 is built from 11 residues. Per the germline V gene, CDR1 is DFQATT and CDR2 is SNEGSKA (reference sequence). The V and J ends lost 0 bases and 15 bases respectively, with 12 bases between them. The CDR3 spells CSAREQESPFF. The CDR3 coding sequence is TGCAGTGCTAGAGAACAGGAATCACCGTTCTTC.

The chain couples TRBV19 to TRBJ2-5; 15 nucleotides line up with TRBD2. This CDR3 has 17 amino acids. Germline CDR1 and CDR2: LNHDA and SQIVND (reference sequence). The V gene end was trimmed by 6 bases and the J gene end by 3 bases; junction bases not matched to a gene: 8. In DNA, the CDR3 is TGTGCCAGTAGCCCGGGACTAGCGGGGGGCAGTAAAGAGACCCAGTACTTC. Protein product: CASSPGLAGGSKETQYF.

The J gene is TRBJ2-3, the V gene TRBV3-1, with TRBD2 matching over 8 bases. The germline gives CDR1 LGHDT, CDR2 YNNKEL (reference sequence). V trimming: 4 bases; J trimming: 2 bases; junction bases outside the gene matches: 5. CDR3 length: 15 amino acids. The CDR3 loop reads CASSPSSGSTDTQYF. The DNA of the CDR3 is TGTGCCAGCAGCCCTTCTAGCGGGTCCACAGATACGCAGTATTTT.

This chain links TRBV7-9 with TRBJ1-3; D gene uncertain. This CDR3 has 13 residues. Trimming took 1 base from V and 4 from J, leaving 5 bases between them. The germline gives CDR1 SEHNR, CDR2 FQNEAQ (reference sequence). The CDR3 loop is CASSLEGGNTIYF. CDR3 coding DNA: TGTGCCAGCAGCTTAGAGGGCGGAAACACCATATATTTT.

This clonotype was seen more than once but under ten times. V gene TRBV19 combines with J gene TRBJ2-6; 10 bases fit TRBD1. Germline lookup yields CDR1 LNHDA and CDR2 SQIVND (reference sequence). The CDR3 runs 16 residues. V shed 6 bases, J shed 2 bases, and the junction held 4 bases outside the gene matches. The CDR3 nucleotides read TGTGCCAGTAGCCCCGGGACAGGGGCTGGGGCCAACGTCCTGACTTTC. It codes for CASSPGTGAGANVLTF.

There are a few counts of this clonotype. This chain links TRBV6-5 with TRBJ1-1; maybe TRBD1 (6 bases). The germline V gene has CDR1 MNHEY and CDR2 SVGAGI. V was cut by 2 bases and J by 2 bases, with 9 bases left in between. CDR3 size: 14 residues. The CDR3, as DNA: TGTGCCAGCAGTTACGGGGGGCGAAACACTGAAGCTTTCTTT. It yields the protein CASSYGGRNTEAFF.

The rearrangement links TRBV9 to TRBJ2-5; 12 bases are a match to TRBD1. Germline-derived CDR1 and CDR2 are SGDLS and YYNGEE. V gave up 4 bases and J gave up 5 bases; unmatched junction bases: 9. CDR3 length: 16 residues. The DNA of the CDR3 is TGTGCCAGCAGCCTATCGGGACAGGGGGCTGGGGAGACCCAGTACTTC. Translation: CASSLSGQGAGETQYF.

DNA for the CDR3: TGTGCCAGCAGCCAGGCCCAGGGGCTATTTGGGGCCAACGTCCTGACTTTC. Residues: CASSQAQGLFGANVLTF. The chain recombines TRBV7-9 with TRBJ2-6; perhaps TRBD1 as D (6 bases). This CDR3 has 17 residues. The V end was cut by 5 bases, the J end by 3 bases, with 17 bases between. Germline values: CDR1 SEHNR, CDR2 FQNEAQ (reference sequence).

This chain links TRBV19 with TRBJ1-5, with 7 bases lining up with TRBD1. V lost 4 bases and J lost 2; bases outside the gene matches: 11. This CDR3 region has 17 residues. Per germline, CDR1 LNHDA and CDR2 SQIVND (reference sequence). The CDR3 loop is CASSNQPATGGNQPQHF. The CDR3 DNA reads TGTGCCAGTAGTAACCAGCCCGCAACAGGGGGCAATCAGCCCCAGCATTTT. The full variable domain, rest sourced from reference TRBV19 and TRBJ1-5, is DGGITQSPKYLFRKEGQNVTLSCEQNLNHDAMYWYRQDPGQGLRLIYYSQIVNDFQKGDIAEGYSVSREKKESFPLTVTSAQKNPTAFYLCASSNQPATGGNQPQHFGDGTRLSIL.

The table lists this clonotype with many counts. CDR3 nucleotides: TGTGCCAGCAGCCCGACAGGGAACTATGGCTACACCTTC. The encoded protein is CASSPTGNYGYTF. The rearrangement joins TRBV6-2 or TRBV6-3 to TRBJ1-2, with 7 bases that match TRBD1. The CDR3 runs to 13 residues. V lost 6 bases and J lost 2; bases outside the gene matches: 3. Germline CDR1 is MNHEY and CDR2 is SVGEGT.

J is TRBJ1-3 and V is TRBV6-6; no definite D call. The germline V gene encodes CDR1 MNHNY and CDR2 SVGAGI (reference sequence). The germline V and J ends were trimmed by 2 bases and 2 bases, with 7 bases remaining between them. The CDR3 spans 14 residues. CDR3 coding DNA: TGTGCCAGCAGTTACGATGACACTGGAAACACCATATATTTT. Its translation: CASSYDDTGNTIYF.

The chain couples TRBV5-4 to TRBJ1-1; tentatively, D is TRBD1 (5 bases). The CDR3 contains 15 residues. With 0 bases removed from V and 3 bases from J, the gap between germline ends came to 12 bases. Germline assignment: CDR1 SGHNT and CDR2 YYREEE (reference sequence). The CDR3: CASSLGAPGDTEAFF. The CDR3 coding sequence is TGTGCCAGCAGCTTGGGGGCCCCGGGGGACACTGAAGCTTTCTTT.

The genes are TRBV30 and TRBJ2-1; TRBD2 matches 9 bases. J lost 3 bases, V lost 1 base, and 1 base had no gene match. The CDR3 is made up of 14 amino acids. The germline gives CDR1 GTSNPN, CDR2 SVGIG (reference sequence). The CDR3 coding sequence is TGTGCCTGGAGTGCTAGCGGGGACTACAATGAGCAGTTCTTC. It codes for CAWSASGDYNEQFF. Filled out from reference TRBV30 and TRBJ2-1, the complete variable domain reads SQTIHQWPATLVQPVGSPLSLECTVEGTSNPNLYWYRQAAGRGLQLLFYSVGIGQISSEVPQNLSASRPQDRQFILSSKKLLLSDSGFYLCAWSASGDYNEQFFGPGTRLTVL.

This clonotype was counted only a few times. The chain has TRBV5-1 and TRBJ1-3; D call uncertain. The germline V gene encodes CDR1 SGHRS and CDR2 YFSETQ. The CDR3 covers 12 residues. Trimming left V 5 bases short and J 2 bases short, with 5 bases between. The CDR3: CASSAPGNTIYF. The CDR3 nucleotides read TGCGCCAGCAGTGCCCCTGGAAACACCATATATTTT.

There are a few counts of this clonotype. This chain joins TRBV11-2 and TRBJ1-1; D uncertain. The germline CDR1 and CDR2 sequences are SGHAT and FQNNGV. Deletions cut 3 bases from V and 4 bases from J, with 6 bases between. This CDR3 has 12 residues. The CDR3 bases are TGTGCCAGCAGCTTTAGTAGCACTGAAGCTTTCTTT. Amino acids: CASSFSSTEAFF.

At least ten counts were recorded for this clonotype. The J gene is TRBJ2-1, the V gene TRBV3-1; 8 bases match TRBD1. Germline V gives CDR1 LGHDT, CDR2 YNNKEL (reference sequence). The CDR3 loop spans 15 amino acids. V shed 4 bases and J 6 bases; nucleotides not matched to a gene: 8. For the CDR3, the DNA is TGTGCCAGCAGCCTGGAGCAGGGGGCGGGCAATGAGCAGTTCTTC. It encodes CASSLEQGAGNEQFF.

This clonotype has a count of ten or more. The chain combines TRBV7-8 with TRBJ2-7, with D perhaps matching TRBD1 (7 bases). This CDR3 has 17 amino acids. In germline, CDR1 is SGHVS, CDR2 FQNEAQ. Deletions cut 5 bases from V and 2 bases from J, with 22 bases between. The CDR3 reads CASSPQGGAGITYEQYF. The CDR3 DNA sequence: TGTGCCAGCAGCCCCCAGGGGGGTGCGGGGATAACCTACGAGCAGTACTTC.

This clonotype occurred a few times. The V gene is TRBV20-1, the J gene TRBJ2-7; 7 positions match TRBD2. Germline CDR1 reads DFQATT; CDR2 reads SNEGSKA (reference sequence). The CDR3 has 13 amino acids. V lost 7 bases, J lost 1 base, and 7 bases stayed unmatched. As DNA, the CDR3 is TGCAGTGTCCAGCGGGGTGAGTCCTACGAGCAGTACTTC. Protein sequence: CSVQRGESYEQYF.